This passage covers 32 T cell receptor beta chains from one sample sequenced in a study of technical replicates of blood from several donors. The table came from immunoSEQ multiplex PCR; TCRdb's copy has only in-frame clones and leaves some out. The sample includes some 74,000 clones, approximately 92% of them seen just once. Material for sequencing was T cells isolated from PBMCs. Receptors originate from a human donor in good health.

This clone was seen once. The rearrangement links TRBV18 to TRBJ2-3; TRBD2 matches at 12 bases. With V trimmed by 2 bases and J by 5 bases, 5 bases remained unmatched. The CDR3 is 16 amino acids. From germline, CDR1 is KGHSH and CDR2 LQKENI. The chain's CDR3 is CASSPSLAGGKDTQYF. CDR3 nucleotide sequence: TGTGCCAGCTCACCATCACTAGCGGGAGGAAAAGATACGCAGTATTTT.

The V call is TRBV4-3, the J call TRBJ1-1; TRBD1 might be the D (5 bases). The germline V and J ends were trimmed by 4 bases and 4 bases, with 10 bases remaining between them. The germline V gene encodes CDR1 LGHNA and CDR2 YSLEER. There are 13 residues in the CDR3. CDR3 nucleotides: TGCGCCAGCAGCCCCTTAGACAGCACTGAAGCTTTCTTT. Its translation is CASSPLDSTEAFF.

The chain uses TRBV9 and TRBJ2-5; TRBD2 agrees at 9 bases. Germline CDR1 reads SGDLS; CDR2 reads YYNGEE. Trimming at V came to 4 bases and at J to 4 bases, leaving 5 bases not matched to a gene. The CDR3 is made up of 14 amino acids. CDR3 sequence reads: CASSIGTSRETQYF. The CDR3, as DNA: TGTGCCAGCAGCATTGGGACTAGCAGAGAGACCCAGTACTTC.

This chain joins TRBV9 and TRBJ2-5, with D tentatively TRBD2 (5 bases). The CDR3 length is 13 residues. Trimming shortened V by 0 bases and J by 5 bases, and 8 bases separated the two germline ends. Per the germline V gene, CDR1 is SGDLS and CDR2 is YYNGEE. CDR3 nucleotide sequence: TGTGCCAGCAGCGTAGGAGGGTACGAGACCCAGTACTTC. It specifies CASSVGGYETQYF.

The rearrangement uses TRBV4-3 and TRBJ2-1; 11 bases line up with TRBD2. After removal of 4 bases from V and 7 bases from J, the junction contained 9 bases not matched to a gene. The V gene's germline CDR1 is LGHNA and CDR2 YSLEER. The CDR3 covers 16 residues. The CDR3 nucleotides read TGCGCCAGCAGCCTCTTTAGCGGGAGGGCGGGTAATGAGCAGTTCTTC. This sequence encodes CASSLFSGRAGNEQFF.

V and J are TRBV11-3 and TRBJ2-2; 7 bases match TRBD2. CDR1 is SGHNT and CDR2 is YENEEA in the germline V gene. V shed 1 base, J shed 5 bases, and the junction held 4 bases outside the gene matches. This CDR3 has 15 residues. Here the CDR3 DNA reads TGTGCCAGCAGCTTAGGACTAGCCGGGACCGGGGAGCTGTTTTTT. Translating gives CASSLGLAGTGELFF.

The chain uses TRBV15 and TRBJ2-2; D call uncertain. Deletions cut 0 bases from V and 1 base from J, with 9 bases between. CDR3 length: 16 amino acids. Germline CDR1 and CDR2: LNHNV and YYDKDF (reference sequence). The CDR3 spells CATSREIRLNTGELFF. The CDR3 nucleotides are TGTGCCACCAGCAGAGAAATCAGACTGAACACCGGGGAGCTGTTTTTT. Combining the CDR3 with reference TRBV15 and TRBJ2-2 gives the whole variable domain DAMVIQNPRYQVTQFGKPVTLSCSQTLNHNVMYWYQQKSSQAPKLLFHYYDKDFNNEADTPDNFQSRRPNTSFCFLDIRSPGLGDTAMYLCATSREIRLNTGELFFGEGSRLTVL.

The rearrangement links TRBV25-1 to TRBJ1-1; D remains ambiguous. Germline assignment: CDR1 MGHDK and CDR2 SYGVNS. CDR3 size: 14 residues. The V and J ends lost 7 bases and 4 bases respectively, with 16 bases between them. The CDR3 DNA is TGTGCCAGCACTCCCGGGAGGGTAGGCACTGAAGCTTTCTTT. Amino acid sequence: CASTPGRVGTEAFF.

CDR3 residues: CASRTGLSNQPQHF. The CDR3 DNA reads as TGTGCCTCCCGGACAGGGCTCTCCAATCAGCCCCAGCATTTT. The gene calls are TRBV21-1 and TRBJ1-5; the tabulated D call, TRBD1, remains unverified against the DNA. TRBV21-1 is noted as a pseudogene. The CDR3 loop spans 14 amino acids.

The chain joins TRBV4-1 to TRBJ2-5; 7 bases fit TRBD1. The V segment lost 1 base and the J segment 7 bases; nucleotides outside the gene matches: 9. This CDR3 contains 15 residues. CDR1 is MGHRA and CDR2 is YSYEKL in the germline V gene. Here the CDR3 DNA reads TGCGCCAGCAGCCAAGCATACAGGGGCCGGGGGACCCAGTACTTC. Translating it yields CASSQAYRGRGTQYF.

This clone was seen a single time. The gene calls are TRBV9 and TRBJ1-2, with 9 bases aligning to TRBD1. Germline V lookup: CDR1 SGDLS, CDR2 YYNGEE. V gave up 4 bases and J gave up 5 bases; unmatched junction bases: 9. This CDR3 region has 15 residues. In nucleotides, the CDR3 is TGTGCCAGCAGCCCGAGTTTACAGGGGGCGTATGGCTACACCTTC. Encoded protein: CASSPSLQGAYGYTF.

CDR3 nucleotides: TGTGCCAGCAGTCAACAGGGGGCGCTTGGCTACACCTTC. Translating gives CASSQQGALGYTF. The chain links TRBV27 to TRBJ1-2, with TRBD1 identical over 9 bases. The germline CDR1 and CDR2 sequences are MNHEY and SMNVEV (reference sequence). This CDR3 has 13 amino acids. The trim removed 5 bases at V and 7 bases at J, leaving 5 bases unmatched.

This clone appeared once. CDR3 sequence (DNA): TGTGCCAGCAGCTTTGCGAGCGGGACCAAGACGTACGAGCAGTACTTC. Protein sequence: CASSFASGTKTYEQYF. This sequence joins TRBV13 and TRBJ2-7; 7 nucleotides align to TRBD2. J gave up 4 bases and V 3 bases, and 12 bases lay outside the gene matches. The germline V gene encodes CDR1 PRHDT and CDR2 FYEKMQ (reference sequence). There are 16 residues in the CDR3.

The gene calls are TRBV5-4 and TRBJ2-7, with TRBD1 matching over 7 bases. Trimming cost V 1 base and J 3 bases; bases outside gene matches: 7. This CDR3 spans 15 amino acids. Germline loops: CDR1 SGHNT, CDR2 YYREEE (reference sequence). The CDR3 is CASSLPPGGIYEQYF. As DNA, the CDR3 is TGTGCCAGCAGCTTGCCGCCAGGGGGTATCTACGAGCAGTACTTC.

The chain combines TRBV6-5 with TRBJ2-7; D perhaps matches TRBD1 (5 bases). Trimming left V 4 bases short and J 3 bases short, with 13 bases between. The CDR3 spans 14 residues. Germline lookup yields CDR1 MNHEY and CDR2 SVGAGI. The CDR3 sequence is CASSWLDRLYEQYF. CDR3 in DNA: TGTGCCAGCAGTTGGCTTGACAGACTCTACGAGCAGTACTTC.

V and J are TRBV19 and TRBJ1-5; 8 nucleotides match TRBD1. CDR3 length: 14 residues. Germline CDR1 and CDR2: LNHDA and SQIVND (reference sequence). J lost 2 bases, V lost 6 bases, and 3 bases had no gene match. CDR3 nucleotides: TGTGCCAGTAGAAAGGGACAGGGCAATCAGCCCCAGCATTTT. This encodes CASRKGQGNQPQHF.

The CDR3: CASSVNLGGVDEQYF. The CDR3 DNA reads as TGTGCCAGCAGCGTAAATCTAGGGGGTGTGGACGAGCAGTACTTC. This sequence joins TRBV9 and TRBJ2-7, with D perhaps TRBD1 (6 bases). CDR1 is SGDLS and CDR2 is YYNGEE in the germline V gene. The CDR3 covers 15 residues. Trimming removed 1 base from V and 5 bases from J, with 16 bases in between.

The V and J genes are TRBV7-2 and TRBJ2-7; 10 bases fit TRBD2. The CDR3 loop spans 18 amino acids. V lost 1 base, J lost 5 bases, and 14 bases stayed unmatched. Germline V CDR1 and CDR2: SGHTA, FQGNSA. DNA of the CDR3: TGTGCCAGCAGCTTAGTGGGGTTTTCTAGCGGGAGAATCCACGAGCAGTACTTC. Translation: CASSLVGFSSGRIHEQYF.

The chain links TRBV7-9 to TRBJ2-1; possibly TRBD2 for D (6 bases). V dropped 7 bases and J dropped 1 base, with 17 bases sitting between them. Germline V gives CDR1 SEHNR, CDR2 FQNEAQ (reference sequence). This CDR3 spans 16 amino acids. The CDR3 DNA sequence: TGTGCCAGCACCGGTTTTAGCGGCCCGTCCTACAATGAGCAGTTCTTC. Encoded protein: CASTGFSGPSYNEQFF.

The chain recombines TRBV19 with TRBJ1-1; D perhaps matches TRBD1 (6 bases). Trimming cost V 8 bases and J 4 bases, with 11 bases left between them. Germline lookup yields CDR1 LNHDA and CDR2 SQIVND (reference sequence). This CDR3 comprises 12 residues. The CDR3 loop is CASQGMGTEAFF. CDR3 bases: TGTGCCAGTCAGGGGATGGGCACTGAAGCTTTCTTT. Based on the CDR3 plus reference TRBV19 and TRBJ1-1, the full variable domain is DGGITQSPKYLFRKEGQNVTLSCEQNLNHDAMYWYRQDPGQGLRLIYYSQIVNDFQKGDIAEGYSVSREKKESFPLTVTSAQKNPTAFYLCASQGMGTEAFFGQGTRLTVV.

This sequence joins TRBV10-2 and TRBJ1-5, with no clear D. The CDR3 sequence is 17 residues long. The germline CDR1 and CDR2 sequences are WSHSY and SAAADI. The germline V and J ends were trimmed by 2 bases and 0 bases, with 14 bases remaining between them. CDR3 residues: CASSEPRVADSNQPQHF. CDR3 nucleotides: TGCGCCAGCAGTGAGCCGAGAGTCGCGGATAGCAATCAGCCCCAGCATTTT.

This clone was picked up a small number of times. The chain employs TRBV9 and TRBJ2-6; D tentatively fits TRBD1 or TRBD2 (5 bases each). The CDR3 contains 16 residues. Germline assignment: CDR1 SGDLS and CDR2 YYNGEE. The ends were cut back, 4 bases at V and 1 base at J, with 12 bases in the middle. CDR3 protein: CASSLGESSGANVLTF. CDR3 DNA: TGTGCCAGCAGCTTAGGGGAGTCTTCTGGGGCCAACGTCCTGACTTTC.

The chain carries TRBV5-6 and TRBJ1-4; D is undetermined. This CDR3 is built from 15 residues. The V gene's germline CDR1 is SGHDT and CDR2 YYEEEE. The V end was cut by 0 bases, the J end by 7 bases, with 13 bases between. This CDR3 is CASSLGGIKGEKLFF. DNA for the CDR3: TGTGCCAGCAGCTTGGGCGGGATCAAGGGTGAAAAACTGTTTTTT. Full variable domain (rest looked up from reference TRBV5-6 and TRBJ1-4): DAGVTQSPTHLIKTRGQQVTLRCSPKSGHDTVSWYQQALGQGPQFIFQYYEEEERQRGNFPDRFSGHQFPNYSSELNVNALLLGDSALYLCASSLGGIKGEKLFFGSGTQLSVL.

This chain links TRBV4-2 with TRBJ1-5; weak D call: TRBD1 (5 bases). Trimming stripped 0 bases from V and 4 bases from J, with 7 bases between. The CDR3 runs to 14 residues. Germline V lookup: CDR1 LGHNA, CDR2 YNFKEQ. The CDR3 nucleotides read TGTGCCAGCAGCCAAGATGCAGGGAATCAGCCCCAGCATTTT. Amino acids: CASSQDAGNQPQHF.

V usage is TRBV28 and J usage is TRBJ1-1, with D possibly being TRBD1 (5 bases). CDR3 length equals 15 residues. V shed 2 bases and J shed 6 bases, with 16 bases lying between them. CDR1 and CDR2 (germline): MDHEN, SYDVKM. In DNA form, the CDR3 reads TGTGCCAGCAGTTTACTGGACGGGGGAAGGGCTGAAGCTTTCTTT. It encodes CASSLLDGGRAEAFF.

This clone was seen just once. CDR3 in amino acids: CSADLQETQYF. The CDR3 coding sequence is TGCAGCGCAGACTTACAAGAGACCCAGTACTTC. The chain recombines TRBV20-1 with TRBJ2-5; D is undetermined. Germline CDR1 reads DFQATT; CDR2 reads SNEGSKA (reference sequence). The CDR3 sequence is 11 residues long.

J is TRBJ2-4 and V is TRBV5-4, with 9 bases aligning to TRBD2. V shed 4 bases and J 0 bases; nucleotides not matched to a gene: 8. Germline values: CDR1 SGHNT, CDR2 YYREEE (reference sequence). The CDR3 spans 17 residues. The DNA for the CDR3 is TGTGCCAGCAGCCGCGGGAGGGAGGGATTAGCCAAAAACATTCAGTACTTC. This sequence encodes CASSRGREGLAKNIQYF.

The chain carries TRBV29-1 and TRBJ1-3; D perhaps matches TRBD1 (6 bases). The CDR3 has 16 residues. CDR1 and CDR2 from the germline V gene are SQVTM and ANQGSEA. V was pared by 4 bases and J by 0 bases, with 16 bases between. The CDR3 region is CSVGWGTSGSGNTIYF. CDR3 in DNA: TGCAGCGTTGGTTGGGGGACAAGTGGCTCTGGAAACACCATATATTTT.

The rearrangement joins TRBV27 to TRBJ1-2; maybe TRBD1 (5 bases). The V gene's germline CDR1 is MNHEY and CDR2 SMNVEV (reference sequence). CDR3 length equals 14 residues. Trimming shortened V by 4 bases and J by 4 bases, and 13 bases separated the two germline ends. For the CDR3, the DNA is TGTGCCAGCAGTTGGGCGGGGCGCGGCTATGGCTACACCTTC. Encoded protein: CASSWAGRGYGYTF.

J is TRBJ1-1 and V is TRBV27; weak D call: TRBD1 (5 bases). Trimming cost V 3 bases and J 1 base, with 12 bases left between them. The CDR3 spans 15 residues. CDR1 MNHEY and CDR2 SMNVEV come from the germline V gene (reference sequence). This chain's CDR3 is CASSFKATGNTEAFF. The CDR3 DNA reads TGTGCCAGCAGTTTCAAAGCTACAGGGAACACTGAAGCTTTCTTT.

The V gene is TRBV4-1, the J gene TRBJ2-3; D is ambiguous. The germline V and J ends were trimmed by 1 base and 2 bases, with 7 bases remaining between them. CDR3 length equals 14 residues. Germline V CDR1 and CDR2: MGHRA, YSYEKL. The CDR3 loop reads CASSQARFTDTQYF. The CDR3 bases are TGCGCCAGCAGCCAAGCCAGGTTCACAGATACGCAGTATTTT.

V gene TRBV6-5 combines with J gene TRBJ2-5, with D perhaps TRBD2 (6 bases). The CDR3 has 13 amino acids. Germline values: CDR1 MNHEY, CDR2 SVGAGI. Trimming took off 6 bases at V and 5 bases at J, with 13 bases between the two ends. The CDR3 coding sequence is TGTGCCAGCAGCCCCGGGACTTGGGAGACCCAGTACTTC. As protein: CASSPGTWETQYF.